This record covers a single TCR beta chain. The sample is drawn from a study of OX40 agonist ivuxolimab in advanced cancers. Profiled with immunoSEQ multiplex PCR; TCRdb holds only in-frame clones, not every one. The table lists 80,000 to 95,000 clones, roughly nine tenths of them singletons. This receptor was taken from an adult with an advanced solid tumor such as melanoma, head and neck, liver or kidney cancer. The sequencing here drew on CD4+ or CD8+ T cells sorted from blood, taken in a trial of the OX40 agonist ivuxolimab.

CDR3 sequence: CASSPGRSNNSPLHF. The CDR3 nucleotides read TGTGCCAGCAGCCCGGGACGGAGTAACAATTCACCCCTCCACTTT. The chain links TRBV11-2 to TRBJ1-6, with D possibly being TRBD1 (5 bases). This CDR3 spans 15 amino acids. Germline CDR1 and CDR2: SGHAT and FQNNGV. Trimming removed 5 bases from V and 7 bases from J, with 15 bases in between.